This TCR beta chain was sequenced during a study of blood T cell repertoires in COVID-19. Study at large: Researchers got acute and convalescent COVID-19 samples from the United States, Italy and Spain. Sources were T cells, B-cell-depleted T cells, or PBMCs; the material itself was cDNA or gDNA.

Germline CDR1 and CDR2: SGHNT and YYREEE (reference sequence). V gave up 3 bases and J gave up 2 bases, with 14 bases separating them. This CDR3 comprises 16 residues. In the original workflow: Estimates of nucleated cell counts were drawn from the amplification of reference gene primers. Clones were read by immunoSEQ multiplex PCR, and TCRdb kept only the in-frame ones, dropping some. The V and J calls and clone size are taken from that table; D and trimming were inferred from the DNA. The table includes under 60,000 clones, 78% detected once. The material sequenced was peripheral blood. The chain recombines TRBV5-4 with TRBJ1-4, with D perhaps TRBD1 (5 bases). The clonotype originates from a human donor in a cohort sampled during active COVID-19. The CDR3 region is CASSSLPGATNEKLFF. The DNA of the CDR3 is TGTGCCAGCAGCTCTCTACCTGGGGCGACTAATGAAAAACTGTTTTTT.